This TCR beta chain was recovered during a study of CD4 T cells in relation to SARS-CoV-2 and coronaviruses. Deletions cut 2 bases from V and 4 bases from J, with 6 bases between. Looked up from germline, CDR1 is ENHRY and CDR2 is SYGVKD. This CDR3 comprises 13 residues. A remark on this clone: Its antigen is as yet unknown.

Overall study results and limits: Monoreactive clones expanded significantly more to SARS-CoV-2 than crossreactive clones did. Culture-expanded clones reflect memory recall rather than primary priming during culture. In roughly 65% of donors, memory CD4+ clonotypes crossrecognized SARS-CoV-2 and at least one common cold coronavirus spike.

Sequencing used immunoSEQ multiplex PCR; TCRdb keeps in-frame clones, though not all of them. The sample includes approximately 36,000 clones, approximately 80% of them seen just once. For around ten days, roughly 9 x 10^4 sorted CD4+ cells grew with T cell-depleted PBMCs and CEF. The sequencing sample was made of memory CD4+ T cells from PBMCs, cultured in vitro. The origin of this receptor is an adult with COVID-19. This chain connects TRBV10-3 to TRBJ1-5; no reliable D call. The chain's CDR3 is CAISEERNQPQHF. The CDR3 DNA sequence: TGTGCCATCAGTGAGGAGAGAAATCAGCCCCAGCATTTT.